This T cell receptor (beta chain) stems from a study of patients and donors after allogeneic stem cell transplantation (dated by TCRdb to about 2020). The CDR1 and CDR2 encoded by the germline V gene are MNHEY and SVGAGI. Relative to germline, V is 0 bases shorter and J is 4 bases shorter, with 7 bases between their ends. CDR3 length: 14 amino acids, cysteine to phenylalanine. Left in the record is the CDR3 DNA by itself, 42 bases read in frame from the first base. The library came from RT-PCR. Sequenced using a NextSeq 550. The public reads were run again by TCRdb, first through fastp at Q25 and then through MiXCR, and only productive beta chains were kept. Identical CDR3 proteins give one entry, which carries the most common genes and DNA. This sample comprises 20,000 or so distinct CDR3 sequences, about 30% of them detected only once. 48% of the sample goes to the ten largest clones. On this clonotype itself: No cognate antigen has been identified for it. No per-base quality is available; no much larger clone lies one base away.

The sequenced material came from blood, either unsorted or a sorted T cell fraction (not recorded which). Recombination connected TRBV6-5 to TRBJ1-3; too little of a D gene remains to name it. This TCR was sampled from a human donor who was either an allogeneic HSCT recipient or a stem cell or donor lymphocyte infusion donor (not recorded which). It is not recorded whose cells these are; they may come from a transplant donor. The CDR3 region reads CASSYSKQGNTIYF. The DNA sequence is TGTGCCAGCAGTTACTCGAAACAGGGAAACACCATATATTTT.